This T cell receptor beta chain was documented in a study of blood T cell repertoires in COVID-19. Across the study: Researchers got acute and convalescent COVID-19 samples from the United States, Italy and Spain. PBMCs, B-cell-depleted T cells, or T cells provided the cDNA or gDNA that made up the material.

The cohort comprised adults aged roughly 18 to 95 years residing in under 25 US areas. This CDR3 has 15 amino acids. Germline V lookup: CDR1 SEHNR, CDR2 FQNEAQ (reference sequence). V was pared by 5 bases and J by 9 bases, with 14 bases of the junction left unmatched. Only in-frame clones appear in the TCRdb table, and some are missing; sequencing was by immunoSEQ multiplex PCR. The profile shows 300,000 to 400,000 clones, about 88% of them singletons. The chain is built from TRBV7-9 and TRBJ2-3, with 7 bases fitting TRBD1. The TCR originated in a woman in her late teens or twenties who had recovered from COVID-19. Source material: PBMCs or T cells enriched from blood (not recorded which). The CDR3 region is CASSPTGLGRDTQYF. The CDR3 nucleotides are TGTGCCAGCAGCCCGACAGGGCTGGGTCGAGACACGCAGTATTTT. Supplemented by reference TRBV7-9 and TRBJ2-3, the full variable domain reads DTGVSQNPRHKITKRGQNVTFRCDPISEHNRLYWYRQTLGQGPEFLTYFQNEAQLEKSRLLSDRFSAERPKGSFSTLEIQRTEQGDSAMYLCASSPTGLGRDTQYFGPGTRLTVL.